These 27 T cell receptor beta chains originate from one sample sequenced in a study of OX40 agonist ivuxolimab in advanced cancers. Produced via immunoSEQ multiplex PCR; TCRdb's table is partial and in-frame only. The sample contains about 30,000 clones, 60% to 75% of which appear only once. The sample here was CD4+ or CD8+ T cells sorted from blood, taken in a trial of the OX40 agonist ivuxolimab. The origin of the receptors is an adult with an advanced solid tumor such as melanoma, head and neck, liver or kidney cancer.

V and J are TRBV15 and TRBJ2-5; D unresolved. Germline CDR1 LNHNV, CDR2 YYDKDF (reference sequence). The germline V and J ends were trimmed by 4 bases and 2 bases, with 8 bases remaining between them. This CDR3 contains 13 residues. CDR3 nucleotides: TGTGCCACCAGCAAGGCGCATCAAGAGACCCAGTACTTC. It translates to CATSKAHQETQYF. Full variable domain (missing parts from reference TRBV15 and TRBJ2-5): DAMVIQNPRYQVTQFGKPVTLSCSQTLNHNVMYWYQQKSSQAPKLLFHYYDKDFNNEADTPDNFQSRRPNTSFCFLDIRSPGLGDTAMYLCATSKAHQETQYFGPGTRLLVL.

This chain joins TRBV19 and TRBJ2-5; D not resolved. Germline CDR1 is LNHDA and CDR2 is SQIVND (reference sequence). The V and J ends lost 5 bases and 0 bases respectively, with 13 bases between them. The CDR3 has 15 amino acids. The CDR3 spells CASSPRRLDQETQYF. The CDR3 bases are TGTGCCAGTAGTCCAAGACGGCTAGACCAAGAGACCCAGTACTTC.

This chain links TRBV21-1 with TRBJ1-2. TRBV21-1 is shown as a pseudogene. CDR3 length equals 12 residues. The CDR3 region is CASSTFRHGYTF. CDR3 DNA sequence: TGTGCCAGCAGCACCTTTAGACATGGCTACACCTTC.

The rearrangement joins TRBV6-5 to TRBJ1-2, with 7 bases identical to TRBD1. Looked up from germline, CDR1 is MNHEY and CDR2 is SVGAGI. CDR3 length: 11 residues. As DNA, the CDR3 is TGTGCTGTGGCGGACAGGCTCGGCTACACCTTC. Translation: CAVADRLGYTF.

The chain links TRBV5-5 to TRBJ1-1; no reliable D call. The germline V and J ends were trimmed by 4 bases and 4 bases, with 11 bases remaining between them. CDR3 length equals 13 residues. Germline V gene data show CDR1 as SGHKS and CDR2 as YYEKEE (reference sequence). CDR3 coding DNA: TGTGCCAGCAGCCCGACGTGGGGCACTGAAGCTTTCTTT. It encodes CASSPTWGTEAFF.

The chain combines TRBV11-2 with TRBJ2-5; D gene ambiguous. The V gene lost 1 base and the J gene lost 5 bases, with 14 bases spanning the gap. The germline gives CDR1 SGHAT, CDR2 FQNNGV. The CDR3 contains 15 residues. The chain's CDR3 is CASSLVIGWQETQYF. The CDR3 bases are TGTGCCAGCAGCTTAGTTATAGGGTGGCAGGAGACCCAGTACTTC.

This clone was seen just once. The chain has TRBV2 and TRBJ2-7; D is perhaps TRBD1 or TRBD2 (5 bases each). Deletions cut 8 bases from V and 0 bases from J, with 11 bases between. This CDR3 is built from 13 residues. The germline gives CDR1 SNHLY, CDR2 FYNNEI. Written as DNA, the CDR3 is TGTGCCAGCGAAGAGGGGACCTCCTACGAGCAGTACTTC. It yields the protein CASEEGTSYEQYF.

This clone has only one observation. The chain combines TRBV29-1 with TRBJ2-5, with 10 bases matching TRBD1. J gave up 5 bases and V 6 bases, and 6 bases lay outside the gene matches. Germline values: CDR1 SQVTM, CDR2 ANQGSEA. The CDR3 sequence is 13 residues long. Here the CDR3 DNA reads TGCAGCGTCGCGACAGGGGGCCGGGAGACCCAGTACTTC. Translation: CSVATGGRETQYF. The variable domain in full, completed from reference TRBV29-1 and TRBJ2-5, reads SAVISQKPSRDICQRGTSLTIQCQVDSQVTMMFWYRQQPGQSLTLIATANQGSEATYESGFVIDKFPISRPNLTFSTLTVSNMSPEDSSIYLCSVATGGRETQYFGPGTRLLVL.

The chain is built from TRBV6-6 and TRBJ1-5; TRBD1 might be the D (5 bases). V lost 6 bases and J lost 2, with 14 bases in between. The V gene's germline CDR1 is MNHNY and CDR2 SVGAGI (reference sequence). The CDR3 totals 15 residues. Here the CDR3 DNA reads TGTGCCAGCAGGGGGTCCCAGGGACGCAATCAGCCCCAGCATTTT. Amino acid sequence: CASRGSQGRNQPQHF.

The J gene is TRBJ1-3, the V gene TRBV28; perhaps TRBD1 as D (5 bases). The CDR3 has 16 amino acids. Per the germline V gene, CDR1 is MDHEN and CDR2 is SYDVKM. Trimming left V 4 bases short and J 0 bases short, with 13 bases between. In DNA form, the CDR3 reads TGTGCCAGCAGTTACCACTCGACAGTCTCTGGAAACACCATATATTTT. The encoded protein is CASSYHSTVSGNTIYF.

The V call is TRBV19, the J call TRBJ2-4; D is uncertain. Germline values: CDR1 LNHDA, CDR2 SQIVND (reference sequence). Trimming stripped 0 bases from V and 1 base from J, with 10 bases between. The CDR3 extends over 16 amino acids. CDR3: CASSIDLLVAKNIQYF. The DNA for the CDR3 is TGTGCCAGTAGTATAGACCTTCTCGTGGCCAAAAACATTCAGTACTTC.

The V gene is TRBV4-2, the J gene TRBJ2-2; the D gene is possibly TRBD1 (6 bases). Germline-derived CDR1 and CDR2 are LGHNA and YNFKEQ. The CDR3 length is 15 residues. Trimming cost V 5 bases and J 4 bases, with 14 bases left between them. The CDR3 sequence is CASSYLDRPTGELFF. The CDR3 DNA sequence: TGTGCCAGCAGCTACTTAGACAGGCCCACCGGGGAGCTGTTTTTT.

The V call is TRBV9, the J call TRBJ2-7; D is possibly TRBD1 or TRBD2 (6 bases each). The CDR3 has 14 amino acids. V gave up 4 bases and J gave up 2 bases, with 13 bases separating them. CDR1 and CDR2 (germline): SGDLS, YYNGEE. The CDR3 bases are TGTGCCAGCAGCTCGGGGGCCGGCACCTACGAGCAGTACTTC. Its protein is CASSSGAGTYEQYF. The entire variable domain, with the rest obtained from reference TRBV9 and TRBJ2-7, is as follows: DSGVTQTPKHLITATGQRVTLRCSPRSGDLSVYWYQQSLDQGLQFLIQYYNGEERAKGNILERFSAQQFPDLHSELNLSSLELGDSALYFCASSSGAGTYEQYFGPGTRLTVT.

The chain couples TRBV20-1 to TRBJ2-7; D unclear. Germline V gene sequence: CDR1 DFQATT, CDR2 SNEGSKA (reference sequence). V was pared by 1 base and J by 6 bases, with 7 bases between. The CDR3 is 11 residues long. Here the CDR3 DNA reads TGCAGTGCTAGAGGTCCCTCCGAGCAGTACTTC. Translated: CSARGPSEQYF.

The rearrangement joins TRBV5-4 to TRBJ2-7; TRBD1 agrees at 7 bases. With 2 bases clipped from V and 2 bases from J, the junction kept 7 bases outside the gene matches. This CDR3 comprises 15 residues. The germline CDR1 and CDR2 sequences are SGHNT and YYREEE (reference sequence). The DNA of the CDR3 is TGTGCCAGCAGCTTTCGACAGGGTCGGACCTACGAGCAGTACTTC. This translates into CASSFRQGRTYEQYF.

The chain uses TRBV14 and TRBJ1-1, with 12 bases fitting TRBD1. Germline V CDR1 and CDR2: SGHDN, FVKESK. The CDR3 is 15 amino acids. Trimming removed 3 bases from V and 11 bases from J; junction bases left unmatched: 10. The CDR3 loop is CASSHAGTGGNGAFF. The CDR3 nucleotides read TGTGCCAGCAGCCATGCCGGGACAGGGGGCAATGGGGCTTTCTTT. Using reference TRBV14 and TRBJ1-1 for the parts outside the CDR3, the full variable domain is EAGVTQFPSHSVIEKGQTVTLRCDPISGHDNLYWYRRVMGKEIKFLLHFVKESKQDESGMPNNRFLAERTGGTYSTLKVQPAELEDSGVYFCASSHAGTGGNGAFFGQGTRLTVV.

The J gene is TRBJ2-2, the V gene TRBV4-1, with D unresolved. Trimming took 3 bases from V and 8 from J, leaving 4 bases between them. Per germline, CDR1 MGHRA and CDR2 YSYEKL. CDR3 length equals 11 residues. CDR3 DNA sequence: TGCGCCAGCAGCCACTTTGGGGAGCTGTTTTTT. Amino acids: CASSHFGELFF.

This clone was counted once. CDR3 loop: CASSLVGSSYNEQFF. The CDR3 DNA is TGTGCCAGCAGCTTGGTAGGGAGCTCCTACAATGAGCAGTTCTTC. This sequence joins TRBV5-8 and TRBJ2-1; the D gene is possibly TRBD2 (5 bases). With 0 bases removed from V and 0 bases from J, the gap between germline ends came to 7 bases. This CDR3 comprises 15 residues. Germline-derived CDR1 and CDR2 are SGHTS and YDEGEE.

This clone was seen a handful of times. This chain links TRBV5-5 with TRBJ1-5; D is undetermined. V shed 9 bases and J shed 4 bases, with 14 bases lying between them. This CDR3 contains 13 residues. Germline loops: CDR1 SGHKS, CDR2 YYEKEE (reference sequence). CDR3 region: CATASTPNQPQHF. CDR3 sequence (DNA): TGTGCCACCGCATCCACGCCTAATCAGCCCCAGCATTTT. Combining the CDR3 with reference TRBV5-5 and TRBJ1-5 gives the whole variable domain DAGVTQSPTHLIKTRGQQVTLRCSPISGHKSVSWYQQVLGQGPQFIFQYYEKEERGRGNFPDRFSARQFPNYSSELNVNALLLGDSALYLCATASTPNQPQHFGDGTRLSIL.

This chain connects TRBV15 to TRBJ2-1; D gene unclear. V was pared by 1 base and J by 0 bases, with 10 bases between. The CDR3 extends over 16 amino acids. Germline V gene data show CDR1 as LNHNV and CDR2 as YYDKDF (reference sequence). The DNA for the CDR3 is TGTGCCACCAGCAGAGGTACGGGCGGCTCCTACAATGAGCAGTTCTTC. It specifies CATSRGTGGSYNEQFF.

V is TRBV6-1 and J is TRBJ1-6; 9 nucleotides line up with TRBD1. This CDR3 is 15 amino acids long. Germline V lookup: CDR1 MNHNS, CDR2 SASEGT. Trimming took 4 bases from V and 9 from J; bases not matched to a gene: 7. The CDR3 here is CASSGVYRGRSPLHF. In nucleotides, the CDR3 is TGTGCCAGCAGTGGGGTATACAGGGGGCGTTCACCCCTCCACTTT.

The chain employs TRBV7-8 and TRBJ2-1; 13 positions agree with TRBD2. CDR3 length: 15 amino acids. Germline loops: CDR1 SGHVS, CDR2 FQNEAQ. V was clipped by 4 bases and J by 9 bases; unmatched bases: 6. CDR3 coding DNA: TGTGCCAGCAGCTACACTAGCGGGGGGGCAGTTGAGCAGTTCTTC. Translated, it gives CASSYTSGGAVEQFF.

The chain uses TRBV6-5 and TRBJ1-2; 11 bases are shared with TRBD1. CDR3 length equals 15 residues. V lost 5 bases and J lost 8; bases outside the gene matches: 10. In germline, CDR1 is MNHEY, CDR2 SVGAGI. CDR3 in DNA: TGTGCCAGCAGTAAGGACAGGGGGCGGGTTGACGGCTACACCTTC. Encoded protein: CASSKDRGRVDGYTF.

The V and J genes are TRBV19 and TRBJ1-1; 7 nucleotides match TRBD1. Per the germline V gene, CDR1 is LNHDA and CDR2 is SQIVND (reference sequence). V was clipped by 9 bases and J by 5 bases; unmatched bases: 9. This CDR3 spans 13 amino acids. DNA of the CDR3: TGTGCCAGCACACCAACAGGGGCAACTGAAGCTTTCTTT. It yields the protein CASTPTGATEAFF.

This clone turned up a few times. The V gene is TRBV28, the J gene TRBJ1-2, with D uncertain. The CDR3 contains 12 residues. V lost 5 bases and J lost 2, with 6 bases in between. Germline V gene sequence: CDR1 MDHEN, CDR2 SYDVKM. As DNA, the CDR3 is TGTGCCAGCAGTCGGGGAAACTATGGCTACACCTTC. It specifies CASSRGNYGYTF.

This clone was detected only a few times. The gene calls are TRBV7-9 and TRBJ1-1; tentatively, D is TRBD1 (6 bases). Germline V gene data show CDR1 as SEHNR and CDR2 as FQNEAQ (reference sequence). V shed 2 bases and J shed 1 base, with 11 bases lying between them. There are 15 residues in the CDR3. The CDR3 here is CASSLTADRNTEAFF. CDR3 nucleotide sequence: TGTGCCAGCAGCTTAACAGCGGACAGGAACACTGAAGCTTTCTTT. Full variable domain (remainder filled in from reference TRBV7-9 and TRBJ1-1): DTGVSQNPRHKITKRGQNVTFRCDPISEHNRLYWYRQTLGQGPEFLTYFQNEAQLEKSRLLSDRFSAERPKGSFSTLEIQRTEQGDSAMYLCASSLTADRNTEAFFGQGTRLTVV.

The DNA of the CDR3 is TGTGCCAGCAGCTTGGATCAGGGCACGTATGGCTACACCTTC. Residues: CASSLDQGTYGYTF. V gene TRBV5-4 combines with J gene TRBJ1-2; tentatively, D is TRBD1 (5 bases). V lost 0 bases, J lost 5 bases, and 11 bases lay in between. The CDR3 consists of 14 residues. Per the germline V gene, CDR1 is SGHNT and CDR2 is YYREEE (reference sequence).